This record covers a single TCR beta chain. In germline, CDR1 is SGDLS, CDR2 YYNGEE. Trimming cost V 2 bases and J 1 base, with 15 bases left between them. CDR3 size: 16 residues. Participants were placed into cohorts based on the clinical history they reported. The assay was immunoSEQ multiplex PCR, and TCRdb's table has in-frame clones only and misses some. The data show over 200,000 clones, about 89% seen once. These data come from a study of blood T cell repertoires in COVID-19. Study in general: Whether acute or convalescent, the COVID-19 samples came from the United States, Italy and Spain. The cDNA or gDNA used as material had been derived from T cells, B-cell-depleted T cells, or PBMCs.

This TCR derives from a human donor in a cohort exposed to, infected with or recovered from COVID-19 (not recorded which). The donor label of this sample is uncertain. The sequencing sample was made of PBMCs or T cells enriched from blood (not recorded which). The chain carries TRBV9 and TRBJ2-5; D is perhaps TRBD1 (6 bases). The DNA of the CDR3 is TGTGCCAGCAGCGTCCAACAGGGAAGGGCCCAAGAGACCCAGTACTTC. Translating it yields CASSVQQGRAQETQYF. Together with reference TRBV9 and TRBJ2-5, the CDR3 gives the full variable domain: DSGVTQTPKHLITATGQRVTLRCSPRSGDLSVYWYQQSLDQGLQFLIQYYNGEERAKGNILERFSAQQFPDLHSELNLSSLELGDSALYFCASSVQQGRAQETQYFGPGTRLLVL.